Listed below are T cell receptor beta chains from one sample, sequenced in a study of T cell responses to AZD1222 COVID-19 vaccine. TCRdb keeps only in-frame clones here, not all; method: immunoSEQ multiplex PCR. The sample yields 100,000 to 120,000 clones, approximately 94% seen once. Here the sequenced sample was peripheral blood, taken 28 days after the second AZD1222 dose. The receptors come from an adult who received the AZD1222 COVID-19 vaccine. CDR3s include the opening cysteine and the closing phenylalanine or tryptophan. Fields, in order: V gene, CDR3 protein.

TRBV27	CASSFGTTGSPLHF
TRBV3-1/TRBV3-2	CASSPPLYGYQETQYF
TRBV11-2	CASSLTSPSHGNQPQHF
TRBV7-9	CASSFPGEGMNTEAFF
TRBV2	CARKTGETYNSPLHF
TRBV5-6	CASSLVGGSSYNEQFF
TRBV18	CASSPGLGGNEKLFF
TRBV14	CASSGSRNTEAFF
TRBV4-1	CASSWGGLAGGRGSYEQYF
TRBV5-1	CASSVWDPLRGYTF
TRBV5-6	CASSLGGTVTEKLFF
TRBV14	CASSQGTFSGNTIYF
TRBV19	CASSIYPGTAGNTIYF
TRBV3-1/TRBV3-2	CASSLQASGMFF
TRBV18	CASSPPGTGGTYEQYF
TRBV7-9	CASSFRGAYEQYF
TRBV5-4	CASSLFLAKNIQYF
TRBV12-1	CADQRGFRNQPQHF
TRBV7-8	CASSGTSSGFAYNEQFF
TRBV19	CASSIGLATEAFF
TRBV20-1	CSTRSGYTF
TRBV10-2	CASSEPPTQPQHF